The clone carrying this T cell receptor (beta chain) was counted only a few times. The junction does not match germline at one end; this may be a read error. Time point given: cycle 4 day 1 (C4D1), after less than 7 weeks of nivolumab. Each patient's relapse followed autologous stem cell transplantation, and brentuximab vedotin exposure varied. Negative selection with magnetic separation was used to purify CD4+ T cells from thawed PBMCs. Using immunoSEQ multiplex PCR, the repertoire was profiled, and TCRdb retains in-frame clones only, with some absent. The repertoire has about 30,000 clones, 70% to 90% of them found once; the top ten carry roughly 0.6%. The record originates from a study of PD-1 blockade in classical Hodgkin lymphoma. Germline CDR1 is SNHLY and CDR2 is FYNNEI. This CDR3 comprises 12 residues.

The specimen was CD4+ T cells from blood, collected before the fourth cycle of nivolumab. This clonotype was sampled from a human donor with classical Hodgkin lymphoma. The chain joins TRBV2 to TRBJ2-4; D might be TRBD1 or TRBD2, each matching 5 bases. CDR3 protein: CASSSSGTKWNF. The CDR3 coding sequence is TGTGCCAGCAGTTCCTCCGGGACCAAGTGGAACTTC. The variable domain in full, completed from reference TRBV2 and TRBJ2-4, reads EPEVTQTPSHQVTQMGQEVILRCVPISNHLYFYWYRQILGQKVEFLVSFYNNEISEKSEIFDDQFSVERPDGSNFTLKIRSTKLEDSAMYFCASSSSGTKWNFGAGTRLSVL.